This T cell receptor beta chain is from a study of CD8+ T cells in alopecia areata. Germline V gene sequence: CDR1 SQVTM, CDR2 ANQGSEA. The ends were cut back, 7 bases at V and 3 bases at J, with 12 bases in the middle. The CDR3 has 12 residues. The authors extracted RNA and reverse transcribed it into cDNA as the sequencing template. TCRdb's table, derived via immunoSEQ multiplex PCR, lists solely in-frame clones and lacks some. The data show approximately 140,000 clones, with 87% seen just once and roughly 16% held by the top ten. Only one count was recorded for this clone. Its antigen remains unidentified. Regarding the study as a whole: Lesional tissue from the scalp (especially in alopecia totalis/universalis) showed higher clonality than normal scalp.

Sequencing used CD8+ T cells sorted from blood, obtained at week 0. V is TRBV29-1 and J is TRBJ1-1; D might be TRBD1 (5 bases). The source of this sequence is a human donor with alopecia areata. The CDR3 DNA follows: TGCAGCGCAAGTCCGGGGCACACTGAAGCTTTCTTT. Translation gives CSASPGHTEAFF.